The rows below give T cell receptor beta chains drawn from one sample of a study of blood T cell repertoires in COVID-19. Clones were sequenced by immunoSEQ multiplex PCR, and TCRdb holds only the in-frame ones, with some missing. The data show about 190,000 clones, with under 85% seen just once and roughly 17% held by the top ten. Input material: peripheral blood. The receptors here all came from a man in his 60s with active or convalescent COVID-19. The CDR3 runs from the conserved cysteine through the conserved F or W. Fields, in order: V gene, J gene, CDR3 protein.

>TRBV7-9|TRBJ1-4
CASSLDGTGGSNEKLFF
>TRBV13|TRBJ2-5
CASSPSSGLQETQYF
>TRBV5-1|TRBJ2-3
CASSPAGSDTQYF
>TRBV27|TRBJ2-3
CASSLGAGLDTQYF
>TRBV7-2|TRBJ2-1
CASSLEKFSGLNEQFF
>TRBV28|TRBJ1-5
CASSWTGGVGNQPQHF
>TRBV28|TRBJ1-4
CASSAQRFREKLFF
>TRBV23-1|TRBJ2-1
CASSQLDRGDYNEQFF
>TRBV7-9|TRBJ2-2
CASSLVQNTGELFF
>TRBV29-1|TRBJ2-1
CSVPGLAGLSSYNEQFF
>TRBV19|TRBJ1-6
CASTPQGGSYNSPLHF
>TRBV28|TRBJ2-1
CASSFRQGVGEQFF
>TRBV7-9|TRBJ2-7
CASSLGPGAPRGEQYF
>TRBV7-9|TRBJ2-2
CASSHPGLAGGGELFF
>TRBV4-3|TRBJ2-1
CASSQEAGGPGEQFF
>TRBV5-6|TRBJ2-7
CASSFGQGESEQYF
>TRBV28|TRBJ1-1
CASSTGVGAFF
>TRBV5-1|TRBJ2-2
CASSLGTVYTGELFF
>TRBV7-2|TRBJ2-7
CASSLGGSGYEQYF
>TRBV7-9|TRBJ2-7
CASSFVRRTGGWNEQYF